A single sample gave rise to the 26 T cell receptor beta chains below, sequenced in a study of blood T cell repertoires in COVID-19. Libraries were prepared by immunoSEQ multiplex PCR; TCRdb keeps only in-frame clonotypes and omits some of them. The table includes a few hundred thousand clones, less than 90% detected once. The sample comprised PBMCs or T cells enriched from blood (not recorded which). These receptor sequences come from a woman in her thirties who had recovered from COVID-19.

The genes are TRBV7-9 and TRBJ2-1, with D possibly matching TRBD2 (6 bases). Germline V CDR1 and CDR2: SEHNR, FQNEAQ (reference sequence). The V end was cut by 4 bases, the J end by 0 bases, with 19 bases between. This CDR3 contains 18 residues. The CDR3 region is CASSSSGLTPSSYNEQFF. CDR3 sequence (DNA): TGTGCCAGCAGCTCCTCGGGACTCACCCCGAGCTCCTACAATGAGCAGTTCTTC.

This chain uses TRBV7-8 with TRBJ2-1, with D possibly being TRBD1 (6 bases). Germline assignment: CDR1 SGHVS and CDR2 FQNEAQ. The CDR3 is 16 residues long. V lost 5 bases to trimming and J lost 0 bases, with 14 bases between them. CDR3 sequence reads: CASSLQGSSSYNEQFF. The DNA of the CDR3 is TGTGCCAGCAGCCTACAGGGCAGTAGCTCCTACAATGAGCAGTTCTTC.

The J gene is TRBJ2-5, the V gene TRBV12-3 or TRBV12-4, with 8 bases matching TRBD2. The CDR3 covers 12 residues. The V and J ends lost 7 bases and 4 bases, in that order; junction bases with no gene match: 2. CDR3 nucleotide sequence: TGTGCCAGCAAGCTAGCGGGAGAGACCCAGTACTTC. The encoded protein is CASKLAGETQYF.

The chain recombines TRBV7-6 with TRBJ2-7, with TRBD1 matching 8 bases. The CDR3 contains 15 residues. The germline CDR1 and CDR2 sequences are SGHVS and FNYEAQ. V shed 5 bases and J 6 bases; nucleotides not matched to a gene: 12. Here the CDR3 reads CASSPWDRSPLEQYF. The CDR3 nucleotides read TGTGCCAGCAGCCCCTGGGACAGGTCCCCCCTCGAGCAGTACTTC.

The chain's CDR3 is CASSQITAGESEQYF. For the CDR3, the DNA is TGTGCCAGCAGTCAGATCACGGCAGGGGAGAGCGAGCAGTACTTC. The chain is built from TRBV11-2 and TRBJ2-7, with a possible D match to TRBD1 (6 bases). The germline V gene has CDR1 SGHAT and CDR2 FQNNGV. V gave up 6 bases and J gave up 6 bases, with 21 bases separating them. This CDR3 contains 15 residues.

The chain is built from TRBV11-2 and TRBJ1-5, with 9 nucleotides matching TRBD1. With V trimmed by 5 bases and J by 7 bases, 6 bases remained unmatched. In germline, CDR1 is SGHAT, CDR2 FQNNGV. The CDR3 is made up of 14 amino acids. DNA for the CDR3: TGTGCCAGCAGCCCCGACAGGGGGGGACAGCCCCAGCATTTT. It translates to CASSPDRGGQPQHF.

The chain combines TRBV28 with TRBJ1-4, with D tentatively TRBD1 (5 bases). Between the trimmed V and J ends, which lost 6 bases and 8 bases, there was a span of 13 bases. Germline loops: CDR1 MDHEN, CDR2 SYDVKM. The CDR3 has 13 amino acids. CDR3 protein: CASSVLGPEKLFF. The CDR3 DNA sequence: TGTGCCAGCAGCGTTTTGGGGCCGGAAAAACTGTTTTTT. The full variable domain, rest sourced from reference TRBV28 and TRBJ1-4, is DVKVTQSSRYLVKRTGEKVFLECVQDMDHENMFWYRQDPGLGLRLIYFSYDVKMKEKGDIPEGYSVSREKKERFSLILESASTNQTSMYLCASSVLGPEKLFFGSGTQLSVL.

The rearrangement links TRBV19 to TRBJ1-1; D remains ambiguous. The CDR3 totals 12 residues. CDR1 and CDR2 from the germline V gene are LNHDA and SQIVND (reference sequence). Trimming took 3 bases from V and 6 from J, leaving 8 bases between them. CDR3 amino acids: CASSIRGAEAFF. In DNA form, the CDR3 reads TGTGCCAGTAGTATCCGGGGTGCTGAAGCTTTCTTT.

V is TRBV25-1 and J is TRBJ2-7; TRBD1 might be the D (7 bases). CDR3 length: 15 amino acids. Germline lookup yields CDR1 MGHDK and CDR2 SYGVNS. V lost 1 base and J 2 bases, leaving 12 bases between the germline ends. The CDR3 protein is CASSESAGGTYEQYF. CDR3 sequence (DNA): TGTGCCAGCAGTGAATCGGCAGGGGGGACCTACGAGCAGTACTTC.

V and J are TRBV5-1 and TRBJ1-3, with D perhaps matching TRBD1 (5 bases). V was clipped by 0 bases and J by 7 bases, with 11 bases between them. The CDR3 contains 14 residues. Looked up from germline, CDR1 is SGHRS and CDR2 is YFSETQ. The chain's CDR3 is CASSLGGLGNTIYF. CDR3 sequence (DNA): TGCGCCAGCAGCTTGGGGGGCTTAGGGAACACCATATATTTT.

The rearrangement uses TRBV10-2 and TRBJ2-1; D is possibly TRBD2 (5 bases). This CDR3 region has 12 residues. Deletions cut 2 bases from V and 8 bases from J, with 7 bases between. The germline V gene has CDR1 WSHSY and CDR2 SAAADI. Written as DNA, the CDR3 is TGCGCCAGCAGTGAGGGAGGACATGAGCAGTTCTTC. Protein: CASSEGGHEQFF.

V and J are TRBV28 and TRBJ2-3; 10 nucleotides agree with TRBD1. Trimming cost V 3 bases and J 1 base; bases outside gene matches: 4. CDR1 is MDHEN, CDR2 SYDVKM, per germline. The CDR3 is made up of 16 amino acids. The CDR3: CASSLGTGVRTDTQYF. CDR3 DNA: TGTGCCAGCAGTTTGGGGACAGGGGTGCGCACAGATACGCAGTATTTT.

The V gene is TRBV19, the J gene TRBJ1-1; 8 bases match TRBD1. V gave up 6 bases and J gave up 5 bases; unmatched junction bases: 8. This CDR3 comprises 14 residues. Per germline, CDR1 LNHDA and CDR2 SQIVND (reference sequence). The CDR3 loop reads CASRLDRVWTEAFF. For the CDR3, the DNA is TGTGCCAGTAGGCTGGACAGGGTTTGGACTGAAGCTTTCTTT.

The genes are TRBV28 and TRBJ1-5, with D possibly TRBD1 on 5 matching bases. V gave up 2 bases and J gave up 4 bases, with 9 bases separating them. Germline V lookup: CDR1 MDHEN, CDR2 SYDVKM. The CDR3 runs 14 residues. The CDR3, as DNA: TGTGCCAGCAGTTTAGTATCAGGGAATCAGCCCCAGCATTTT. Protein: CASSLVSGNQPQHF.

This clone was seen a single time. The V and J genes are TRBV5-5 and TRBJ2-2; 8 bases align to TRBD1. This CDR3 contains 14 residues. V dropped 0 bases and J dropped 9; count of bases not matched to a gene: 4. Looked up from germline, CDR1 is SGHKS and CDR2 is YYEKEE (reference sequence). This chain's CDR3 is CASSLAAGGRELFF. The CDR3, as DNA: TGTGCCAGCAGCTTGGCCGCAGGGGGCAGGGAGCTGTTTTTT.

The chain links TRBV2 to TRBJ1-2, with a possible D match to TRBD1 (5 bases). This CDR3 is 13 amino acids long. CDR1 and CDR2 (germline): SNHLY, FYNNEI. Trimming took 4 bases from V and 2 from J, leaving 8 bases between them. The CDR3 loop is CASSGRQNYGYTF. Written as DNA, the CDR3 is TGTGCCAGCAGTGGGAGACAGAACTATGGCTACACCTTC.

This chain connects TRBV7-9 to TRBJ1-1; D gene unclear. The CDR3 is made up of 11 amino acids. Germline V gene data show CDR1 as SEHNR and CDR2 as FQNEAQ (reference sequence). The V end lost 3 bases, the J end lost 5 bases, and 4 bases lay between the germline ends. The CDR3 DNA follows: TGTGCCAGCAGCTTCAAAACTGAAGCTTTCTTT. It translates to CASSFKTEAFF.

The chain uses TRBV28 and TRBJ1-2, with D perhaps matching TRBD1 (5 bases). V shed 5 bases and J shed 6 bases, with 13 bases lying between them. Germline V gene data show CDR1 as MDHEN and CDR2 as SYDVKM. The CDR3 is 13 amino acids. The CDR3 coding sequence is TGTGCCAGCAGTAACCCCACAGGCAATGGCTACACCTTC. It specifies CASSNPTGNGYTF.

This clone has just a few counts. This chain joins TRBV5-1 and TRBJ2-2; unclear D gene. The length of the CDR3 is 14 residues. Per germline, CDR1 SGHRS and CDR2 YFSETQ. V lost 6 bases, J lost 3 bases, and 12 bases lay in between. CDR3 nucleotides: TGCGCCAGCAAACAGACCTCGGACACCGGGGAGCTGTTTTTT. Its translation: CASKQTSDTGELFF.

The chain has TRBV6-5 and TRBJ2-1; 7 bases line up with TRBD2. This CDR3 spans 16 amino acids. The germline V gene encodes CDR1 MNHEY and CDR2 SVGAGI. V lost 4 bases and J lost 8; bases outside the gene matches: 14. In nucleotides, the CDR3 is TGTGCCAGCAGTTTGGGGAGGGCTAGTGAGGTGGATGAGCAGTTCTTC. It codes for CASSLGRASEVDEQFF.

J is TRBJ1-6 and V is TRBV14; no definite D call. The CDR3 spans 13 residues. Germline CDR1 SGHDN, CDR2 FVKESK. Trimming removed 4 bases from V and 8 bases from J, with 9 bases in between. CDR3 residues: CASSRSPDSPLHF. In DNA, the CDR3 is TGTGCCAGCAGCCGAAGCCCGGATTCACCCCTCCACTTT.

The rearrangement uses TRBV7-9 and TRBJ2-4; 7 bases are shared with TRBD2. The germline gives CDR1 SEHNR, CDR2 FQNEAQ (reference sequence). The CDR3 loop spans 17 amino acids. V trimming: 5 bases; J trimming: 2 bases; junction bases outside the gene matches: 12. The CDR3 DNA reads TGTGCCAGCAGCCCGCCGGGACTAACTGAAACCAAAAACATTCAGTACTTC. Amino acids: CASSPPGLTETKNIQYF.

The chain carries TRBV6-5 and TRBJ1-4, with a possible D match to TRBD1 (6 bases). Germline V lookup: CDR1 MNHEY, CDR2 SVGAGI. With 6 bases removed from V and 5 bases from J, the gap between germline ends came to 16 bases. This CDR3 has 15 amino acids. CDR3 sequence reads: CASRSGALTNEKLFF. CDR3 in DNA: TGTGCCAGCAGGTCAGGGGCCTTGACGAATGAAAAACTGTTTTTT.

This chain joins TRBV19 and TRBJ2-2, with unresolved D. Germline CDR1 and CDR2: LNHDA and SQIVND (reference sequence). The CDR3 runs to 12 residues. Between the trimmed V and J ends, which lost 7 bases and 3 bases, there was a span of 6 bases. CDR3 nucleotides: TGTGCCAGTACGAGGTACACCGGGGAGCTGTTTTTT. Protein: CASTRYTGELFF.

The chain carries TRBV10-1 and TRBJ2-1; D is uncertain. Germline V lookup: CDR1 WNHNN, CDR2 SYGVQD (reference sequence). The germline V and J ends were trimmed by 0 bases and 6 bases, with 3 bases remaining between them. The CDR3 sequence is 12 residues long. The CDR3 DNA sequence: TGCGCCAGCAGTGAGTCGGCCAATGAGCAGTTCTTC. This translates into CASSESANEQFF.

On this clone itself: At one end, the junction sequence differs from germline, possibly due to a read error. The chain couples TRBV7-2 to TRBJ2-3; 8 bases are shared with TRBD2. From germline, CDR1 is SGHTA and CDR2 FQGNSA. This CDR3 is built from 16 residues. The CDR3 loop reads CASSIAAGVSTDTQYF. In DNA, the CDR3 is TGTGCCAGCAGCATAGCAGCGGGGGTTAGCACAGATACGCAGTATTTT.